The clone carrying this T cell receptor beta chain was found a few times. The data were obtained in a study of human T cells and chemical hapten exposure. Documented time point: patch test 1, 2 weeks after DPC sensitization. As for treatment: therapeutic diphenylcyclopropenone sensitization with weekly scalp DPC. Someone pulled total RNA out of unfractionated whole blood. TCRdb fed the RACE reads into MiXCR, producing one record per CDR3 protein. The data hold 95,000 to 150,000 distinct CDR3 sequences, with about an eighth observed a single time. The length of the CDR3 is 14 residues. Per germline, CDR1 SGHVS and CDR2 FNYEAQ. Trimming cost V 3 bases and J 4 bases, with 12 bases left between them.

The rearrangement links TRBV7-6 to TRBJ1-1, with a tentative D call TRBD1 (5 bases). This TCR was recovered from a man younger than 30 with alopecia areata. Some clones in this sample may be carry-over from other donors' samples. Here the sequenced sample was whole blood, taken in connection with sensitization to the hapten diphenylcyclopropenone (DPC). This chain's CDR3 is CASSFEEGITEAFF. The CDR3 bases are TGTGCCAGCAGCTTTGAGGAGGGGATCACTGAAGCTTTCTTT.